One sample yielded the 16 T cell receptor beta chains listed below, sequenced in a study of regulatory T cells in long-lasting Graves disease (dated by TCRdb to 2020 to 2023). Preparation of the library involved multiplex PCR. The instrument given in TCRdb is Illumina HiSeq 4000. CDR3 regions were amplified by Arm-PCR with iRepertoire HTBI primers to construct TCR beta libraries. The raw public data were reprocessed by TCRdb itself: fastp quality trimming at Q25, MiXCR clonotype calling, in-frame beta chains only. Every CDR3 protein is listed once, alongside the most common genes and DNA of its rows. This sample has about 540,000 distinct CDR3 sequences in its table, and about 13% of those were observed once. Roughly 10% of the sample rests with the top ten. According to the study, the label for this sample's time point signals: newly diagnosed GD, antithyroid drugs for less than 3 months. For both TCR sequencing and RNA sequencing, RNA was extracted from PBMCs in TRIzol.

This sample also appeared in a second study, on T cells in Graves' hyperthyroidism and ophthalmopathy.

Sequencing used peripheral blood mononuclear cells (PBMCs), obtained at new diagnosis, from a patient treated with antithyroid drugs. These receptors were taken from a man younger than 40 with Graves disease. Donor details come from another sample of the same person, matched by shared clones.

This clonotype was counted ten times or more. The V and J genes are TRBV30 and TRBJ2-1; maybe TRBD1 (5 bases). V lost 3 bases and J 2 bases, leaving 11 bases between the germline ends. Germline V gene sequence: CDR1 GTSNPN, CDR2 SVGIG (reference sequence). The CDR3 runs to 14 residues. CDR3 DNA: TGTGCCTGGAGGTATCAGGGCACCTACAATGAGCAGTTCTTC. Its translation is CAWRYQGTYNEQFF.

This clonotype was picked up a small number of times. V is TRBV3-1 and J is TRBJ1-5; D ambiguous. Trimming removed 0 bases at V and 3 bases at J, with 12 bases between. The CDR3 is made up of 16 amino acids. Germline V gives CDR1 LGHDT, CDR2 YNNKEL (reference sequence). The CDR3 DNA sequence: TGTGCCAGCAGCCAAGAAAAGATGGGAAACAATCAGCCCCAGCATTTT. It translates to CASSQEKMGNNQPQHF.

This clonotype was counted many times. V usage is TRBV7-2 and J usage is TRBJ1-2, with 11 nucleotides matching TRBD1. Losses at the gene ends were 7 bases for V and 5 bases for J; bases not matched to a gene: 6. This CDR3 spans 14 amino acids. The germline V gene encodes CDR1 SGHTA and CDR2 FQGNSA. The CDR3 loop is CASTTDRGLYGYTF. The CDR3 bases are TGTGCCAGCACCACGGACAGGGGGCTATATGGCTACACCTTC.

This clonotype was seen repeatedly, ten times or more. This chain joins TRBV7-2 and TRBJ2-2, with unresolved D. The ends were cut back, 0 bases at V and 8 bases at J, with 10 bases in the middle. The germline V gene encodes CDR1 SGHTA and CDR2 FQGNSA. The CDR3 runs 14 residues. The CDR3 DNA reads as TGTGCCAGCAGCTTAGCTAGTCCCATGGGGGAGCTGTTTTTT. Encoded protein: CASSLASPMGELFF.

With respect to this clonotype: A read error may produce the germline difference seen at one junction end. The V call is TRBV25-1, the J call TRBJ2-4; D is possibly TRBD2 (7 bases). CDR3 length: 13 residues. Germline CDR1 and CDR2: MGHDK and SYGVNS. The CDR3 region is CASSPKGGNIQHF. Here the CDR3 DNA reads TGTGCCAGCAGTCCGAAGGGGGGGAACATTCAGCACTTC.

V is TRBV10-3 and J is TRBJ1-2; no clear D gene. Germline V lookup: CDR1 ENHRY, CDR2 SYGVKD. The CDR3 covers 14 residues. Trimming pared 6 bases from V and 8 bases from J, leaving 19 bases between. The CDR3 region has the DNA TGTGCCATCAGCGAAAGGGTGGAGCTAGACGGCTACACCTTC. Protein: CAISERVELDGYTF.

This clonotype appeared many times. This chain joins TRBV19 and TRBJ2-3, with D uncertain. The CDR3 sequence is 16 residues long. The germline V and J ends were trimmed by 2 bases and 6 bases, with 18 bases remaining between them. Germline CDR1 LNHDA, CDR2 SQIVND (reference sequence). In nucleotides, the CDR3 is TGTGCCAGTAGTATAATCCCAGGACCCAGCGCCGATACGCAGTATTTT. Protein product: CASSIIPGPSADTQYF.

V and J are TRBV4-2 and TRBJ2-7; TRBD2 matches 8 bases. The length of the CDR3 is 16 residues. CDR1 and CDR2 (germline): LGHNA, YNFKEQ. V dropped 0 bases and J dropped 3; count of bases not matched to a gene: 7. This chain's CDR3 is CASSQDAGGDLYEQYF. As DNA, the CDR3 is TGTGCCAGCAGCCAAGATGCGGGGGGCGACCTCTACGAGCAGTACTTC.

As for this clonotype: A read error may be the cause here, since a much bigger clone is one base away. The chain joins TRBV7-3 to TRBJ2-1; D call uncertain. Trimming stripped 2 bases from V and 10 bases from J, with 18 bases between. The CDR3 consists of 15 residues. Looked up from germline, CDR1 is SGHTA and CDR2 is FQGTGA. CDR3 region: CASSLAPGHPYEQFF. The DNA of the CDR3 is TGTGCCAGCAGCTTAGCGCCGGGCCATCCCTACGAGCAGTTCTTC.

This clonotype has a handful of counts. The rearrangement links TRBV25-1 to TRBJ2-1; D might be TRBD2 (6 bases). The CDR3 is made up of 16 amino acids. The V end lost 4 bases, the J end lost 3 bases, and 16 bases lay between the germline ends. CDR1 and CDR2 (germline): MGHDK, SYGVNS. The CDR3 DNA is TGTGCCAGCAGTGGATTAGTGGGCGGGGACTACAATGAGCAGTTCTTC. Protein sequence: CASSGLVGGDYNEQFF. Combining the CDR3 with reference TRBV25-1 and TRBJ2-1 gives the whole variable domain EADIYQTPRYLVIGTGKKITLECSQTMGHDKMYWYQQDPGMELHLIHYSYGVNSTEKGDLSSESTVSRIRTEHFPLTLESARPSHTSQYLCASSGLVGGDYNEQFFGPGTRLTVL.

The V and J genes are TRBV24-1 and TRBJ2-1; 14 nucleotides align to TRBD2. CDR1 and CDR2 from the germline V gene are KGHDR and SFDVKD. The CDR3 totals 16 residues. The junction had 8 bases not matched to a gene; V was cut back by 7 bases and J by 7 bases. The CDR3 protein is CATSDTGTSGRNEQFF. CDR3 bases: TGTGCCACCAGCGACACCGGGACTAGCGGGAGAAATGAGCAGTTCTTC.

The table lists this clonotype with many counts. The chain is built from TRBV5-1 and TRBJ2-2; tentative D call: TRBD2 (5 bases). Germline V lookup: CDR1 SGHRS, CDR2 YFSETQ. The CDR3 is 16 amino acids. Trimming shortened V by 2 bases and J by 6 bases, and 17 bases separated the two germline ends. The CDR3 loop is CASSFLDGGGSGELFF. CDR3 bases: TGCGCCAGCAGCTTTTTGGACGGAGGAGGATCCGGGGAGCTGTTTTTT.

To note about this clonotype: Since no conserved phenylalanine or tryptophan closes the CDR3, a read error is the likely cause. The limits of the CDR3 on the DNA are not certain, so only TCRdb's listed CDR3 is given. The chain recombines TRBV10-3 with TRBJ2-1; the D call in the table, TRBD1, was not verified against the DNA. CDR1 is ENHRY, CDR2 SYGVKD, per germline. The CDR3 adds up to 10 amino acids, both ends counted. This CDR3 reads CATPKSIECL.

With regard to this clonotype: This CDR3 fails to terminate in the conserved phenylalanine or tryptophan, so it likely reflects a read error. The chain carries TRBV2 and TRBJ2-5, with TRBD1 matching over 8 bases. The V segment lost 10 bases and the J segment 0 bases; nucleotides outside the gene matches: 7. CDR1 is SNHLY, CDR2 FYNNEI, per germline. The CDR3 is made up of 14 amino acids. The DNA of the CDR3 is TGTGCCACGCAACAGGGGGAGTACCAAGAGACCCAGTACCTC. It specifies CATQQGEYQETQYL.

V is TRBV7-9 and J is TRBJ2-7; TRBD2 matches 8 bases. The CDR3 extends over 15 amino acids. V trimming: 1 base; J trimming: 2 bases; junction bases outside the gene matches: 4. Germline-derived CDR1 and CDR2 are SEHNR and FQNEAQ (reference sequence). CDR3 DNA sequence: TGTGCCAGCAGCTTAGTTCGCGGGGGGACCTACGAGCAGTACTTC. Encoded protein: CASSLVRGGTYEQYF. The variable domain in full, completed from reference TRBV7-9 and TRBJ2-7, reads DTGVSQNPRHKITKRGQNVTFRCDPISEHNRLYWYRQTLGQGPEFLTYFQNEAQLEKSRLLSDRFSAERPKGSFSTLEIQRTEQGDSAMYLCASSLVRGGTYEQYFGPGTRLTVT.

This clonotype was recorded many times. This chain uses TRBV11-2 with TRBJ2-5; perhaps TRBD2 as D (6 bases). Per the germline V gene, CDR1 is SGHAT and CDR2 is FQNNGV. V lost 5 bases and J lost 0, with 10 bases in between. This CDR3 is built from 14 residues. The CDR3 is CASSPRGYQETQYF. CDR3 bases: TGTGCCAGCAGCCCACGGGGGTACCAAGAGACCCAGTACTTC.